These 5 T cell receptor beta chains share one sample of origin, sequenced in a study of regulatory T cells in long-lasting Graves disease. Time point denoted: newly diagnosed GD, antithyroid drugs for less than 3 months. Generation of the TCR library employed RNA extracted from PBMCs. iRepertoire HTBI primers and Arm-PCR of CDR3 regions built TCR beta libraries. MiXCR, applied by TCRdb to the multiplex PCR reads, yields one record per CDR3 protein. The sample has fewer than 550,000 distinct CDR3 sequences; about 16% are singletons. This sample also belongs to another study, concerning T cells in Graves' hyperthyroidism and ophthalmopathy.

The source material was peripheral blood mononuclear cells (PBMCs), sampled at new diagnosis, from a patient treated with antithyroid drugs. These receptors all come from a woman aged 35-65 years with Graves disease.

This chain connects TRBV6-1 to TRBJ2-5; 7 bases are shared with TRBD1. This CDR3 comprises 13 residues. The V gene's germline CDR1 is MNHNS and CDR2 SASEGT. Trimming removed 9 bases from V and 7 bases from J; junction bases left unmatched: 11. The CDR3 reads CASRGTVKGTQYF. The CDR3 DNA is TGTGCCAGTAGGGGGACAGTCAAGGGGACCCAGTACTTC.

This clonotype was detected only a few times. V gene TRBV5-4 combines with J gene TRBJ2-5, with D maybe TRBD2 (7 bases). Germline loops: CDR1 SGHNT, CDR2 YYREEE (reference sequence). V lost 5 bases, J lost 1 base, and 12 bases lay in between. CDR3 length equals 14 residues. CDR3 DNA: TGTGCCAGCAGGGTGGGGGGGCCCCAAGAGACCCAGTACTTC. Amino acids: CASRVGGPQETQYF.

Comment on this clonotype: Possible read error: a much larger clone is one base away. The V gene is TRBV18, the J gene TRBJ2-7, with 7 bases that match TRBD1. The germline gives CDR1 KGHSH, CDR2 LQKENI. The CDR3 contains 15 residues. The V gene end was trimmed by 3 bases and the J gene end by 2 bases; junction bases not matched to a gene: 7. CDR3 in DNA: TGTGCCAGCTCACCCATACCGGGACAGCCCTACGAGCAGTACTTC. It encodes CASSPIPGQPYEQYF.

This chain joins TRBV3-1 and TRBJ1-2; D remains ambiguous. The CDR3 loop spans 15 amino acids. V shed 4 bases and J shed 4 bases, with 16 bases lying between them. Germline lookup yields CDR1 LGHDT and CDR2 YNNKEL (reference sequence). The CDR3 spells CASSPSRGIRYGYTF. The CDR3 DNA reads as TGTGCCAGCAGCCCCAGTCGTGGGATTCGCTATGGCTACACCTTC.

Ten or more counts support this clonotype. The chain uses TRBV10-3 and TRBJ2-7, with TRBD2 matching 9 bases. The CDR3 is 13 amino acids. Looked up from germline, CDR1 is ENHRY and CDR2 is SYGVKD. The ends lost 8 bases at V and 2 bases at J; junction bases unmatched: 4. This chain's CDR3 is CAIAAGGTYEQYF. CDR3 DNA: TGTGCCATCGCGGCGGGGGGGACCTACGAGCAGTACTTC.